Each of the 18 T cell receptor beta chains below was sequenced from the same sample in a study of T-cell reconstitution after alpha-beta-depleted transplantation in children. Preparing the TCRbeta library involved the use of unique molecular identifiers. TCRdb reanalysed the PCR reads using MiXCR and keeps one entry per CDR3 protein. Of over 45,000 distinct CDR3 sequences listed, roughly 5% were seen once; the top ten hold 30%. The specimen comprised PBMCs, mostly from graft donor cells, sampled 60 days after TCRalphabeta/CD19-depleted stem cell transplant. These receptors all stem from a female patient between 2 and 10 years old who had a stem cell transplant for aplastic anemia, so the T cells may come from the graft donor.

The chain recombines TRBV27 with TRBJ1-5; D not certain. Germline V gene sequence: CDR1 MNHEY, CDR2 SMNVEV (reference sequence). This CDR3 spans 15 amino acids. Trimming stripped 5 bases from V and 6 bases from J, with 17 bases between. The DNA of the CDR3 is TGTGCCAGCAGTCCAAACTGGGGATGGGGTCAGCCCCAGCATTTT. Protein: CASSPNWGWGQPQHF.

This clonotype was detected many times. The chain carries TRBV7-2 and TRBJ2-3; 13 bases are a match to TRBD2. The germline gives CDR1 SGHTA, CDR2 FQGNSA. This CDR3 contains 21 residues. V shed 0 bases, J shed 1 base, and the junction held 13 bases outside the gene matches. The CDR3 nucleotides are TGTGCCAGCAGCTTAGCCCCCTACGGGACTAGCGGGATCTCTCGCACAGATACGCAGTATTTT. Its translation: CASSLAPYGTSGISRTDTQYF.

This clonotype was seen only a few times. This chain connects TRBV4-1 to TRBJ2-1, with D possibly being TRBD2 (6 bases). Germline V gives CDR1 MGHRA, CDR2 YSYEKL. The CDR3 is 14 residues long. The ends were cut back, 4 bases at V and 4 bases at J, with 11 bases in the middle. The CDR3 DNA reads TGCGCCAGCAGCCCCGGGGGACGATACAATGAGCAGTTCTTC. Amino acids: CASSPGGRYNEQFF.

In its sample, this clonotype was seen once. The chain links TRBV10-2 to TRBJ2-5; D might be TRBD2 (6 bases). Germline loops: CDR1 WSHSY, CDR2 SAAADI. The CDR3 spans 13 residues. V lost 6 bases and J lost 4, with 12 bases in between. Here the CDR3 reads CASREASAETQYF. In DNA, the CDR3 is TGCGCCAGCAGGGAGGCTAGCGCAGAGACCCAGTACTTC.

In its sample, this clonotype was seen many times. This chain uses TRBV3-1 with TRBJ2-5, with TRBD2 matching over 7 bases. The CDR3 length is 15 residues. The ends lost 3 bases at V and 2 bases at J; junction bases unmatched: 6. Germline V gene data show CDR1 as LGHDT and CDR2 as YNNKEL (reference sequence). CDR3 region: CASSQGGSRQETQYF. The DNA for the CDR3 is TGTGCCAGCAGCCAGGGCGGGAGTCGTCAAGAGACCCAGTACTTC.

This clonotype was seen repeatedly, ten times or more. The rearrangement links TRBV4-1 to TRBJ1-5; perhaps TRBD1 as D (5 bases). Trimming took off 0 bases at V and 6 bases at J, with 9 bases between the two ends. The CDR3 is 14 amino acids. Germline V gives CDR1 MGHRA, CDR2 YSYEKL. This CDR3 reads CASSQDRGSQPQHF. Written as DNA, the CDR3 is TGCGCCAGCAGCCAAGACCGGGGGAGTCAGCCCCAGCATTTT.

This clonotype showed up many times. In DNA form, the CDR3 reads TGTGCCAGCAGTTACTCGGGAGAACCCTATGGCTACACCTTC. Its translation: CASSYSGEPYGYTF. This rearrangement joins TRBV6-5 to TRBJ1-2; D unclear. CDR3 length: 14 amino acids. V dropped 0 bases and J dropped 4 bases, with 9 bases sitting between them. Germline V lookup: CDR1 MNHEY, CDR2 SVGAGI.

In this sample, this clonotype turned up many times. The J gene is TRBJ2-2, the V gene TRBV12-5; D remains unclear. Germline lookup yields CDR1 LGHNT and CDR2 FRNRAP. This CDR3 has 15 amino acids. V lost 1 base and J 3 bases, leaving 9 bases between the germline ends. CDR3 region: CASGLGHLYTGELFF. In DNA, the CDR3 is TGTGCTAGTGGTTTGGGACATCTATACACCGGGGAGCTGTTTTTT.

There are many counts of this clonotype. V usage is TRBV14 and J usage is TRBJ2-5; D perhaps matches TRBD2 (5 bases). The CDR3 sequence is 12 residues long. V was cut by 4 bases and J by 7 bases, with 10 bases left in between. CDR1 and CDR2 (germline): SGHDN, FVKESK. CDR3 loop: CASSPLGVTQYF. CDR3 DNA: TGTGCCAGCAGCCCCTTGGGAGTGACCCAGTACTTC. Complete variable domain (other parts from reference TRBV14 and TRBJ2-5): EAGVTQFPSHSVIEKGQTVTLRCDPISGHDNLYWYRRVMGKEIKFLLHFVKESKQDESGMPNNRFLAERTGGTYSTLKVQPAELEDSGVYFCASSPLGVTQYFGPGTRLLVL.

The chain combines TRBV7-2 with TRBJ2-5; 11 bases agree with TRBD2. Losses at the gene ends were 5 bases for V and 4 bases for J; bases not matched to a gene: 12. CDR3 length: 17 residues. From germline, CDR1 is SGHTA and CDR2 FQGNSA. For the CDR3, the DNA is TGTGCCAGCAGCCGGAATTTAGCGGGGGGGCGAACAGAGACCCAGTACTTC. This encodes CASSRNLAGGRTETQYF. Full variable domain (missing parts from reference TRBV7-2 and TRBJ2-5): GAGVSQSPSNKVTEKGKDVELRCDPISGHTALYWYRQSLGQGLEFLIYFQGNSAPDKSGLPSDRFSAERTGGSVSTLTIQRTQQEDSAVYLCASSRNLAGGRTETQYFGPGTRLLVL.

The rearrangement joins TRBV18 to TRBJ2-7; D assignment may be TRBD1 or TRBD2 (5 bases each). Germline lookup yields CDR1 KGHSH and CDR2 LQKENI. The CDR3 is made up of 16 amino acids. With 6 bases removed from V and 4 bases from J, the gap between germline ends came to 22 bases. CDR3 DNA: TGTGCCAGCTCCGAATTCCAGGGAGCTGGACTTTACGAGCAGTACTTC. Translated: CASSEFQGAGLYEQYF.

Many counts were recorded for this clonotype. V usage is TRBV18 and J usage is TRBJ1-2, with 7 bases aligning to TRBD1. The CDR3 length is 12 residues. V lost 5 bases and J lost 5; bases outside the gene matches: 2. Germline CDR1 and CDR2: KGHSH and LQKENI. The CDR3 is CASSTGEYGYTF. As DNA, the CDR3 is TGTGCCAGCTCAACAGGGGAGTATGGCTACACCTTC.

At least ten counts were recorded for this clonotype. V is TRBV20-1 and J is TRBJ1-1; 7 bases map to TRBD1. Germline V lookup: CDR1 DFQATT, CDR2 SNEGSKA (reference sequence). Unmatched junction bases numbered 4, after V lost 7 bases and J lost 5 bases. The CDR3 runs 11 residues. CDR3 residues: CSGRGNTEAFF. CDR3 nucleotides: TGCAGTGGCAGGGGGAATACTGAAGCTTTCTTT.

This clonotype was recorded many times. The CDR3 loop is CASSGLAGGVNEQFF. CDR3 nucleotide sequence: TGCGCCAGCAGCGGACTAGCGGGGGGCGTTAATGAGCAGTTCTTC. The rearrangement links TRBV5-1 to TRBJ2-1; 14 positions match TRBD2. After removal of 4 bases from V and 7 bases from J, the junction contained 4 bases not matched to a gene. CDR1 is SGHRS and CDR2 is YFSETQ in the germline V gene. The length of the CDR3 is 15 residues.

This clonotype has at least ten counts. The V gene is TRBV20-1, the J gene TRBJ2-2, with D tentatively TRBD1 (6 bases). Trimming cost V 6 bases and J 6 bases, with 8 bases left between them. The CDR3 covers 11 residues. Per germline, CDR1 DFQATT and CDR2 SNEGSKA (reference sequence). CDR3 amino acids: CSAGQSGELFF. The CDR3 DNA follows: TGCAGTGCCGGACAGTCCGGGGAGCTGTTTTTT.

This clonotype has ten or more counts. The chain joins TRBV13 to TRBJ2-5; possibly TRBD2 for D (5 bases). The CDR3 has 18 amino acids. Germline values: CDR1 PRHDT, CDR2 FYEKMQ (reference sequence). V lost 5 bases to trimming and J lost 2 bases, with 24 bases between them. CDR3 in amino acids: CASSPPSLFPDIQETQYF. CDR3 nucleotides: TGTGCCAGCAGCCCACCTAGCTTATTCCCTGATATTCAAGAGACCCAGTACTTC.

This clonotype was recorded many times. The V and J genes are TRBV5-1 and TRBJ2-3, with 10 bases that match TRBD2. V was pared by 4 bases and J by 3 bases, with 11 bases of the junction left unmatched. The CDR3 sequence is 17 residues long. Germline V gives CDR1 SGHRS, CDR2 YFSETQ. The CDR3 DNA reads TGCGCCAGCAGCCCTCGGGGTAGCGGGGGGAAAACAGATACGCAGTATTTT. Its translation: CASSPRGSGGKTDTQYF.

This clonotype was counted at least ten times. The chain links TRBV5-1 to TRBJ2-1; 10 bases agree with TRBD2. Trimming removed 4 bases from V and 0 bases from J; junction bases left unmatched: 19. The CDR3 consists of 21 residues. Germline V gives CDR1 SGHRS, CDR2 YFSETQ. In DNA form, the CDR3 reads TGCGCCAGCAGCCCTGATTTAGGTCTAGCGGGAGCGAGGGGCTCCTACAATGAGCAGTTCTTC. Protein: CASSPDLGLAGARGSYNEQFF.